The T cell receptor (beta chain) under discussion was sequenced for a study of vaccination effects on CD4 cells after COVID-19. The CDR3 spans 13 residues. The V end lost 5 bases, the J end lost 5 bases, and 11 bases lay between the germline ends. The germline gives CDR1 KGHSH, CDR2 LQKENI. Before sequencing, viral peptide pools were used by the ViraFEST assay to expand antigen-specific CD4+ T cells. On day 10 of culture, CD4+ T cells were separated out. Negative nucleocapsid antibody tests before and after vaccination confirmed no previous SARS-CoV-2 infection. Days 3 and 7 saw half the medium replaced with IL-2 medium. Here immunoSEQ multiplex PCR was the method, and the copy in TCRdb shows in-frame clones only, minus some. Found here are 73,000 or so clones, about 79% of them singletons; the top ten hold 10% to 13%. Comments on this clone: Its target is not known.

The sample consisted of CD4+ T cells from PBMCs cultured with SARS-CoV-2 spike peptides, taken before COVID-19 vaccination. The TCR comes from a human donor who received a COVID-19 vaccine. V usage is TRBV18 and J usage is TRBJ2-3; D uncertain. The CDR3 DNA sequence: TGTGCCAGCTCAATAGGTTTGGAAGATACGCAGTATTTT. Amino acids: CASSIGLEDTQYF.